This entry is about one T cell receptor (beta chain). The antigen remains unidentified. The record originates from a study of CD8+ T cells in alopecia areata. Findings and caveats of the study: Mice showed TCR sharing more clearly than patients did, possibly owing to HLA. For lesional scalp, especially alopecia totalis/universalis, clonality was higher than in normal scalp. Scalp sequencing also captures normal skin's resident alphabeta T cells.

The sorting of PBMCs gave CD4+ and CD8+ T cells. Extraction of RNA preceded its reverse transcription into cDNA, which served as the sequencing template. Measured with immunoSEQ multiplex PCR; TCRdb has only the in-frame clones, and not every one. The sample contains a few hundred thousand clones, roughly three fifths of which appear only once. V was pared by 4 bases and J by 0 bases, with 10 bases between. The germline V gene has CDR1 SGHDN and CDR2 FVKESK. The length of the CDR3 is 16 residues. The sample taken for sequencing was CD8+ T cells sorted from blood. The sequence was obtained from a human donor in good health. This chain joins TRBV14 and TRBJ2-6; D ambiguous. The CDR3 loop reads CASSPRGYSGANVLTF. The CDR3 DNA follows: TGTGCCAGCAGCCCGAGAGGTTACTCTGGGGCCAACGTCCTGACTTTC.